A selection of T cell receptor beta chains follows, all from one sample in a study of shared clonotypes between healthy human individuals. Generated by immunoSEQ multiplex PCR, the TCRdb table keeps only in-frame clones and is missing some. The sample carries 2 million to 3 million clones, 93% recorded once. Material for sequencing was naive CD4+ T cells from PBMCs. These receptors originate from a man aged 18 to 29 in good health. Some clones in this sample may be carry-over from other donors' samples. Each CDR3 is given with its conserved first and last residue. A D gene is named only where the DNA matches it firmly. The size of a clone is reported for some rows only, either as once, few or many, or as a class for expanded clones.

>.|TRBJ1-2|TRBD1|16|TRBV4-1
TGCGCCAGCAGCCAAGAGGGGGACAGGCTTCCTAATGGCTACACCTTC
CASSQEGDRLPNGYTF
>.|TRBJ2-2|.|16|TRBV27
TGTGCCAGCAGTTTAATGGTACAGACGAACACCGGGGAGCTGTTTTTT
CASSLMVQTNTGELFF
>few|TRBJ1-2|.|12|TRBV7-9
TGTGCCAGCAGCTTAGAACAGGGTAGCTACACCTTC
CASSLEQGSYTF
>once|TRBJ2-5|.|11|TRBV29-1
TGCAGCGGGCGACTAGGGGAGACCCGGTACTTC
CSGRLGETRYF
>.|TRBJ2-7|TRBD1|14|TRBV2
TGTGCCAGCAGGGGGGGACAGGGGATCAGCGAGCAGTACTTC
CASRGGQGISEQYF
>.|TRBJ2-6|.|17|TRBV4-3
TGCGCCAGCAGCCAAGGGGTCGGAGGCTCTGGGGCCAACGTCCTGACTTTC
CASSQGVGGSGANVLTF
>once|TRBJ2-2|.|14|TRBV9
TGTGCCAGCAGCGAACGGAGCTGGTCCGGGGAGCTGTTTTTT
CASSERSWSGELFF
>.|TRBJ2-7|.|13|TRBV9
TGTGCCAGCAGCAGAGGGACGGGCTACGAGCAGTACTTC
CASSRGTGYEQYF
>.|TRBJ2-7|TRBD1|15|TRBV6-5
TGTGCCAGCAGTTACTCGAGGGACAGGACCTACGAGCAGTACTTC
CASSYSRDRTYEQYF
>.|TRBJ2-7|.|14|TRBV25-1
TGTGCCAGCAGTGGCACCGACGGCCGCTACGAGCAGTACTTC
CASSGTDGRYEQYF
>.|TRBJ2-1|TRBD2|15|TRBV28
TGTGCCAGCATCCGAAGCGGGGGGATTCACAATGAGCAGTTCTTC
CASIRSGGIHNEQFF
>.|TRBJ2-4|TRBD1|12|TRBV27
TGTGCCAGCAGTTTTCGGCAGGGGGTTCGGTACTTC
CASSFRQGVRYF
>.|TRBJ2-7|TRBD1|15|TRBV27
TGTGCCAGCAGTCAATCGGGACAGGGCTCCTACGAGCAGTACTTC
CASSQSGQGSYEQYF
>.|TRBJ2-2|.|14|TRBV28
TGTGCCAGCAGGGGGGATGCGAACACCGGGGAGCTGTTTTTT
CASRGDANTGELFF
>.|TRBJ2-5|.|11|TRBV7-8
TGTGCCAGCAGCTTACAGCAGACCCAGTACTTC
CASSLQQTQYF
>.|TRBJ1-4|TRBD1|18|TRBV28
TGTGCCAGCAGTTCTGGACAGGGGAAACCCAACTATAATGAAAAACTGTTTTTT
CASSSGQGKPNYNEKLFF
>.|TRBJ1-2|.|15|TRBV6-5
TGTGCCAGCAGTTCCTTGGCAGCCTCTGAGGATGGCTACACCTTC
CASSSLAASEDGYTF
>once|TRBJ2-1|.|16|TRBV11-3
TGTGCCAGCAGCTTAGATGGGGGGGCTAGCTACAATGAGCAGTTCTTC
CASSLDGGASYNEQFF
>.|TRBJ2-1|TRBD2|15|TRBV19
TGTGCCAGTAGTATCCTCTGGACTAGCGCGAATGAGCAGTTCTTC
CASSILWTSANEQFF
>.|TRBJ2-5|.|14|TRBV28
TGTGCCAGCAGTTTACCCAGGGGAAGGGAGACCCAGTACTTC
CASSLPRGRETQYF
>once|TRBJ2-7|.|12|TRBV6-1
TGTGCCAGCACCGACCCCGTCGGCGAGCAGTACTTC
CASTDPVGEQYF
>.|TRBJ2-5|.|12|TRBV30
TGTGCCTGGAGCGGCGCGTTTGAGACCCAGTACTTC
CAWSGAFETQYF
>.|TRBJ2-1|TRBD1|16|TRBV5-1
TGCGCCAGCAGCTGGGGGACAGGGGGCACCTACAATGAGCAGTTCTTC
CASSWGTGGTYNEQFF
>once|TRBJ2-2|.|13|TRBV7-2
TGTGCCAGCAGCTTAACGTTTGCCGGGGAGCTGTTTTTT
CASSLTFAGELFF
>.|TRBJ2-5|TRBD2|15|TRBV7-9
TGTGCCAGCAGCTCAGGACTAGCGGGAGTGGAGACCCAGTACTTC
CASSSGLAGVETQYF
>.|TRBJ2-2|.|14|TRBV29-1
TGCAGCGTTGTAGAGACGGGAAACACCGGGGAGCTGTTTTTT
CSVVETGNTGELFF
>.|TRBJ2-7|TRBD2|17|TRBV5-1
TGCGCCAGCAGCTTGGGGGGTAGCGGGATGATAGACTACGAGCAGTACTTC
CASSLGGSGMIDYEQYF
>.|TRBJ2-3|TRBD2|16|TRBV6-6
TGTGCCAGCAGTTGGCCGACTAGCGGGATTACAGATACGCAGTATTTT
CASSWPTSGITDTQYF
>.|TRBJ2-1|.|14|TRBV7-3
TGTGCCAGCAGCTTAACAGGGAAATACAATGAGCAGTTCTTC
CASSLTGKYNEQFF
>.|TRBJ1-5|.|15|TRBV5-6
TGTGCCAGCAGCCCCTGGAGGGTAAGAAATCAGCCCCAGCATTTT
CASSPWRVRNQPQHF
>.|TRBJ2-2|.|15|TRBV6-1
TGTGCCAGCAGTCTCCGGATGACTGTCCCCGGGGAGCTGTTTTTT
CASSLRMTVPGELFF
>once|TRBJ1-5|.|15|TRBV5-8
TGTGCCAGCAGTCCCGGTCTTCAGGTAGGACAGCCCCAGCATTTT
CASSPGLQVGQPQHF
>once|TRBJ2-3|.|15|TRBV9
TGTGCCAGCAGCGTAGTGAGCGCCAGCACAGATACGCAGTATTTT
CASSVVSASTDTQYF
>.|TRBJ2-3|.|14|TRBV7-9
TGTGCCAGCAGCTTAGTAGGGAGCACAGATACGCAGTATTTT
CASSLVGSTDTQYF